Listed here are 24 T cell receptor beta chains from one sample, sequenced in a study of T cells in localized non-small cell lung cancer. Some clones are missing from TCRdb's copy, which holds only in-frame ones; the method was immunoSEQ multiplex PCR. There are fewer than 20,000 clones in the sample; 91% occur only once, and 2.7% lies in the top ten. Sequenced material: peripheral blood, taken before any cancer treatment. These receptors came from a woman aged 40-75 years with stage I lung adenocarcinoma.

The chain has TRBV18 and TRBJ2-7; TRBD1 matches 7 bases. CDR3 length: 14 amino acids. V lost 8 bases and J lost 1; bases outside the gene matches: 8. Germline CDR1 is KGHSH and CDR2 is LQKENI. The chain's CDR3 is CASTPGTESYEQYF. The CDR3 DNA reads TGTGCCAGCACGCCCGGGACAGAGTCCTACGAGCAGTACTTC.

This clone was found a few times. This chain joins TRBV7-2 and TRBJ2-5; TRBD2 agrees at 12 bases. Per the germline V gene, CDR1 is SGHTA and CDR2 is FQGNSA. This CDR3 comprises 17 residues. Germline trimming cut 5 bases from V and 4 bases from J; bases unmatched to any gene: 11. CDR3 loop: CASSRGLAGGTTETQYF. The CDR3 nucleotides read TGTGCCAGCAGCCGTGGGCTAGCGGGAGGGACCACAGAGACCCAGTACTTC.

The rearrangement uses TRBV30 and TRBJ2-1; TRBD2 might be the D (6 bases). The CDR3 is made up of 14 amino acids. Trimming cost V 0 bases and J 2 bases, with 8 bases left between them. Germline V gene lookup returns CDR1 GTSNPN and CDR2 SVGIG (reference sequence). CDR3 in amino acids: CAWSVRGAYNEQFF. CDR3 bases: TGTGCCTGGAGTGTACGCGGGGCCTACAATGAGCAGTTCTTC.

The chain recombines TRBV6-5 with TRBJ2-3; 9 nucleotides line up with TRBD1. Trimming removed 6 bases from V and 0 bases from J; junction bases left unmatched: 4. This CDR3 is built from 15 residues. Per germline, CDR1 MNHEY and CDR2 SVGAGI. The CDR3 spells CASRLQGASTDTQYF. The CDR3 nucleotides are TGTGCCAGCAGGCTACAGGGGGCTAGCACAGATACGCAGTATTTT.

The rearrangement uses TRBV11-2 and TRBJ1-3, with D perhaps TRBD1 (5 bases). V was cut by 5 bases and J by 4 bases, with 12 bases left in between. The germline V gene encodes CDR1 SGHAT and CDR2 FQNNGV. This CDR3 region has 14 residues. CDR3 coding DNA: TGTGCCAGCAGCCCAGGGACCCTCGGAAACACCATATATTTT. It yields the protein CASSPGTLGNTIYF. Variable domain in full (rest from reference TRBV11-2 and TRBJ1-3): EAGVAQSPRYKIIEKRQSVAFWCNPISGHATLYWYQQILGQGPKLLIQFQNNGVVDDSQLPKDRFSAERLKGVDSTLKIQPAKLEDSAVYLCASSPGTLGNTIYFGEGSWLTVV.

The chain recombines TRBV6-6 with TRBJ2-4; 8 nucleotides align to TRBD2. V shed 4 bases, J shed 1 base, and the junction held 6 bases outside the gene matches. Germline V gene lookup returns CDR1 MNHNY and CDR2 SVGAGI (reference sequence). This CDR3 has 16 residues. The DNA of the CDR3 is TGTGCCAGCAGTTCGGCGGGGGGAACGGCCAAAAACATTCAGTACTTC. Its protein is CASSSAGGTAKNIQYF.

This chain connects TRBV19 to TRBJ2-5, with D possibly matching TRBD1 (5 bases). This CDR3 has 13 amino acids. CDR1 is LNHDA and CDR2 is SQIVND in the germline V gene (reference sequence). V lost 5 bases and J lost 5, with 12 bases in between. The CDR3 region has the DNA TGTGCCAGTAGTGGGCAGGGCGGCGAGACCCAGTACTTC. Its translation: CASSGQGGETQYF. The whole variable domain, filled in from reference TRBV19 and TRBJ2-5, reads DGGITQSPKYLFRKEGQNVTLSCEQNLNHDAMYWYRQDPGQGLRLIYYSQIVNDFQKGDIAEGYSVSREKKESFPLTVTSAQKNPTAFYLCASSGQGGETQYFGPGTRLLVL.

The count of this clone is one. V and J are TRBV21-1 and TRBJ1-3. TRBV21-1 is designated a pseudogene. The CDR3 has 18 residues. CDR3 in amino acids: CASSKLVRERVSGNTIYF. Written as DNA, the CDR3 is TGTGCCAGCAGCAAACTGGTCAGGGAGAGAGTTTCTGGAAACACCATATATTTT.

This clone was found once. The rearrangement joins TRBV29-1 to TRBJ2-1; 13 nucleotides align to TRBD2. Germline CDR1 and CDR2: SQVTM and ANQGSEA. The CDR3 length is 12 residues. The chain's CDR3 is CSTSGRVNEQFF. DNA for the CDR3: TGCAGTACTAGCGGGAGGGTCAATGAGCAGTTCTTC.

CDR3 residues: CASSFYRQDQPQHF. CDR3 coding DNA: TGTGCCAGCAGCTTTTACAGGCAGGATCAGCCCCAGCATTTT. The rearrangement links TRBV7-2 to TRBJ1-5, with D possibly matching TRBD1 (5 bases). Trimming cost V 3 bases and J 5 bases, with 11 bases left between them. This CDR3 contains 14 residues. Germline V gives CDR1 SGHTA, CDR2 FQGNSA.

This chain connects TRBV2 to TRBJ2-2; 10 bases are a match to TRBD1. The CDR3 sequence is 14 residues long. CDR1 and CDR2 (germline): SNHLY, FYNNEI. V was clipped by 11 bases and J by 4 bases; unmatched bases: 7. CDR3 loop: CAGRDRGFTGELFF. DNA of the CDR3: TGTGCCGGCCGGGACAGGGGTTTCACCGGGGAGCTGTTTTTT.

The V call is TRBV28, the J call TRBJ1-2; 8 nucleotides agree with TRBD1. Germline trimming cut 2 bases from V and 4 bases from J; bases unmatched to any gene: 3. Germline assignment: CDR1 MDHEN and CDR2 SYDVKM. This CDR3 comprises 14 residues. The chain's CDR3 is CASSLGQGGYGYTF. CDR3 bases: TGTGCCAGCAGTTTAGGACAGGGAGGCTATGGCTACACCTTC.

The chain uses TRBV29-1 and TRBJ1-2, with TRBD1 as a possible D gene (5 bases). This CDR3 is built from 12 residues. V shed 4 bases and J shed 0 bases, with 6 bases lying between them. Germline V gene lookup returns CDR1 SQVTM and CDR2 ANQGSEA. This chain's CDR3 is CSVGQTNYGYTF. In DNA form, the CDR3 reads TGCAGCGTTGGACAGACTAACTATGGCTACACCTTC. Looking up the rest from reference TRBV29-1 and TRBJ1-2 gives the full variable domain: SAVISQKPSRDICQRGTSLTIQCQVDSQVTMMFWYRQQPGQSLTLIATANQGSEATYESGFVIDKFPISRPNLTFSTLTVSNMSPEDSSIYLCSVGQTNYGYTFGSGTRLTVV.

The chain is built from TRBV5-6 and TRBJ2-1; no firm D call. Deletions cut 4 bases from V and 4 bases from J, with 6 bases between. The CDR3 contains 12 residues. Germline V gene sequence: CDR1 SGHDT, CDR2 YYEEEE. The CDR3 sequence is CASSEDYNEQFF. The CDR3 DNA follows: TGTGCCAGCAGCGAGGATTACAATGAGCAGTTCTTC.

This clone was counted a single time. This chain joins TRBV6-5 and TRBJ2-7, with 12 bases that match TRBD1. The CDR3 is 14 amino acids. Trimming removed 4 bases from V and 7 bases from J; junction bases left unmatched: 5. Germline loops: CDR1 MNHEY, CDR2 SVGAGI. The DNA for the CDR3 is TGTGCCAGCAGTTTGGGACAGGGGGCGAGAGAGCAGTACTTC. Protein: CASSLGQGAREQYF.

This clone came up a few times. V usage is TRBV9 and J usage is TRBJ1-1; D unclear. The CDR3 runs to 13 residues. Trimming shortened V by 4 bases and J by 5 bases, and 12 bases separated the two germline ends. Looked up from germline, CDR1 is SGDLS and CDR2 is YYNGEE. The CDR3 region has the DNA TGTGCCAGCAGCCCCCACTTTGAGACTGAAGCTTTCTTT. This encodes CASSPHFETEAFF.

The genes are TRBV7-2 and TRBJ2-5; unclear D gene. Trimming shortened V by 0 bases and J by 5 bases, and 4 bases separated the two germline ends. Germline CDR1 SGHTA, CDR2 FQGNSA. The CDR3 runs to 12 residues. The CDR3 coding sequence is TGTGCCAGCAGCTTAGCCCTGGAGACCCAGTACTTC. Amino acids: CASSLALETQYF.

The chain combines TRBV18 with TRBJ1-2, with a possible D match to TRBD1 (6 bases). With 0 bases removed from V and 4 bases from J, the gap between germline ends came to 9 bases. The CDR3 is made up of 14 amino acids. Per germline, CDR1 KGHSH and CDR2 LQKENI. This CDR3 is CASSPPTGTYGYTF. CDR3 DNA: TGTGCCAGCTCACCACCCACAGGGACCTATGGCTACACCTTC.

The chain combines TRBV6-5 with TRBJ1-6, with TRBD1 identical over 11 bases. Germline trimming cut 4 bases from V and 9 bases from J; bases unmatched to any gene: 5. The germline gives CDR1 MNHEY, CDR2 SVGAGI. The CDR3 has 15 amino acids. CDR3 loop: CASSSGTGGGSPLHF. For the CDR3, the DNA is TGTGCCAGCAGTTCCGGGACAGGGGGAGGTTCACCCCTCCACTTT.

The chain has TRBV10-3 and TRBJ2-1, with D possibly matching TRBD2 (5 bases). V gave up 6 bases and J gave up 4 bases, with 16 bases separating them. The V gene's germline CDR1 is ENHRY and CDR2 SYGVKD. This CDR3 has 15 residues. CDR3 bases: TGTGCCATCAGGGACTCCCAAAACGAATACAATGAGCAGTTCTTC. Translated: CAIRDSQNEYNEQFF.

This chain connects TRBV11-2 to TRBJ1-1; weak D call: TRBD1 (5 bases). This CDR3 is built from 16 residues. Between the trimmed V and J ends, which lost 4 bases and 3 bases, there was a span of 18 bases. Germline CDR1 and CDR2: SGHAT and FQNNGV. In DNA, the CDR3 is TGTGCCAGCAGCTCCCCCTCAGGAACGGGGGACACTGAAGCTTTCTTT. Encoded protein: CASSSPSGTGDTEAFF.

The chain uses TRBV10-3 and TRBJ2-7, with D tentatively TRBD1 (5 bases). The CDR3 loop spans 15 amino acids. The V and J ends lost 0 bases and 3 bases respectively, with 12 bases between them. Germline V gene lookup returns CDR1 ENHRY and CDR2 SYGVKD. The CDR3 DNA sequence: TGTGCCATCAGTGAGTCGGGGCCAGGCCTCTACGAGCAGTACTTC. This gives the protein CAISESGPGLYEQYF.

The chain couples TRBV7-9 to TRBJ1-3; the D gene is possibly TRBD1 (5 bases). The germline gives CDR1 SEHNR, CDR2 FQNEAQ (reference sequence). This CDR3 is 12 amino acids long. V gave up 6 bases and J gave up 8 bases, with 11 bases separating them. This chain's CDR3 is CASSFQGYTIYF. The CDR3 DNA reads as TGTGCCAGCAGTTTTCAGGGTTACACCATATATTTT.

This sequence joins TRBV18 and TRBJ1-4, with TRBD1 identical over 9 bases. Trimming at V came to 5 bases and at J to 7 bases, leaving 8 bases not matched to a gene. The germline V gene has CDR1 KGHSH and CDR2 LQKENI. The CDR3 has 15 residues. CDR3 amino acids: CASSTTGTGIEKLFF. Written as DNA, the CDR3 is TGTGCCAGCTCAACTACCGGGACAGGGATTGAAAAACTGTTTTTT.